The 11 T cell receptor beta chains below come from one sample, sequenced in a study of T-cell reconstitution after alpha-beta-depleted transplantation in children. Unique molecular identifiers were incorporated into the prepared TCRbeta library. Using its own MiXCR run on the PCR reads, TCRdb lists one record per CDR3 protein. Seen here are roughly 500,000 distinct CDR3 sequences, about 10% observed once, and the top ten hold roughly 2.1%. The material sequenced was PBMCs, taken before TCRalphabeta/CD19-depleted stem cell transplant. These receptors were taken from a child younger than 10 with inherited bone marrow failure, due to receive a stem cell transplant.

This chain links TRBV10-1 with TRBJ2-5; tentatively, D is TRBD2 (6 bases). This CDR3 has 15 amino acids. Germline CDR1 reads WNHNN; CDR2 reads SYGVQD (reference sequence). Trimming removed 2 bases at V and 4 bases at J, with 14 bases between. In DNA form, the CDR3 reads TGCGCCAGCAGTGAGGTTCGGGAGACCGGAGAGACCCAGTACTTC. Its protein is CASSEVRETGETQYF.

CDR3 residues: CASSLLVSTGELFF. CDR3 coding DNA: TGTGCCAGCAGCCTTCTGGTCAGCACCGGGGAGCTGTTTTTT. This rearrangement joins TRBV5-5 to TRBJ2-2; D ambiguous. V was cut by 4 bases and J by 4 bases, with 11 bases left in between. The CDR3 extends over 14 amino acids. CDR1 is SGHKS, CDR2 YYEKEE, per germline (reference sequence).

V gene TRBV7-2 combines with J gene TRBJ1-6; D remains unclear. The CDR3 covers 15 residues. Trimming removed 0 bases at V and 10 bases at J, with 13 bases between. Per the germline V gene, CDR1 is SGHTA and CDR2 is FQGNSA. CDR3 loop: CASSLAARVGSPLHF. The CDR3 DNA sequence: TGTGCCAGCAGCTTAGCGGCGAGGGTAGGATCACCCCTCCACTTT.

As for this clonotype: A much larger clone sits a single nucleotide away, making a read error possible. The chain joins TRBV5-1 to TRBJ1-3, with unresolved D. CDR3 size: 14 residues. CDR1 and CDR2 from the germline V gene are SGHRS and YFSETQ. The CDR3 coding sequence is TGCACCAGCAGCCCCGGTTCCCCCGGAAACACCATATATTTT. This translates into CTSSPGSPGNTIYF.

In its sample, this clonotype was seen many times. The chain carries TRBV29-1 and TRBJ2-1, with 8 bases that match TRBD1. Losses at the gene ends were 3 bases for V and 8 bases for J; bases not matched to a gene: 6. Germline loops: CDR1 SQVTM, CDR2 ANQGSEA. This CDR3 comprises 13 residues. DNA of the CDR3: TGCAGCGTTGACCCGGACAGGGCAGATGAGCAGTTCTTC. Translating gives CSVDPDRADEQFF.

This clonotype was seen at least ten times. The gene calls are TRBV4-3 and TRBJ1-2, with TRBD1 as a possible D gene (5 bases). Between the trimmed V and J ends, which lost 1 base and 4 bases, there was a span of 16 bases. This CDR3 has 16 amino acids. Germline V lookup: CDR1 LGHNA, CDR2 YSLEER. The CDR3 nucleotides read TGCGCCAGCAGCCAAGTAATTGGCAGGGCGAGCTATGGCTACACCTTC. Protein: CASSQVIGRASYGYTF.

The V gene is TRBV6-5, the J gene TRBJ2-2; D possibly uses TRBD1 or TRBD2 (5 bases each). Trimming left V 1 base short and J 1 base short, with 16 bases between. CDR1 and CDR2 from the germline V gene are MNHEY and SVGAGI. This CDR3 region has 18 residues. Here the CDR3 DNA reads TGTGCCAGCAGTTACTGGGGGTCTTGGCAGGGGAACACCGGGGAGCTGTTTTTT. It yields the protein CASSYWGSWQGNTGELFF.

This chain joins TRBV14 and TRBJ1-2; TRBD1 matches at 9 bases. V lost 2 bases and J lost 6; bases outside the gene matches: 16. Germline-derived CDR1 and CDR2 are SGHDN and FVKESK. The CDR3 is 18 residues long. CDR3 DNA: TGTGCCAGCAGCCAACGTGCCGGGACAGGGAATATTATCCATGGCTACACCTTC. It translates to CASSQRAGTGNIIHGYTF.

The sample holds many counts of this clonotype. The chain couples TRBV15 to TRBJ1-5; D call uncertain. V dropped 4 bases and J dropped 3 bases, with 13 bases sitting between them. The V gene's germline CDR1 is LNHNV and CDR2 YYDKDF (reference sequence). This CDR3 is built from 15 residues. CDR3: CATSKQRATNQPQHF. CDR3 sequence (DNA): TGTGCCACCAGCAAGCAGCGGGCTACCAATCAGCCCCAGCATTTT. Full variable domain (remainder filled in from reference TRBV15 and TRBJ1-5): DAMVIQNPRYQVTQFGKPVTLSCSQTLNHNVMYWYQQKSSQAPKLLFHYYDKDFNNEADTPDNFQSRRPNTSFCFLDIRSPGLGDTAMYLCATSKQRATNQPQHFGDGTRLSIL.

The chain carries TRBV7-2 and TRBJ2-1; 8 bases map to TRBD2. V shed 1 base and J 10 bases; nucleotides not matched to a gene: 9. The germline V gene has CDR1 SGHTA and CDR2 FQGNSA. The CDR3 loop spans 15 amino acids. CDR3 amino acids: CASSLGRAGVGEQFF. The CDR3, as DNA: TGTGCCAGCAGCTTAGGGCGAGCGGGAGTAGGGGAGCAGTTCTTC. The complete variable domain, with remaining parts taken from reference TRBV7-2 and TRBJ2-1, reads GAGVSQSPSNKVTEKGKDVELRCDPISGHTALYWYRQSLGQGLEFLIYFQGNSAPDKSGLPSDRFSAERTGGSVSTLTIQRTQQEDSAVYLCASSLGRAGVGEQFFGPGTRLTVL.

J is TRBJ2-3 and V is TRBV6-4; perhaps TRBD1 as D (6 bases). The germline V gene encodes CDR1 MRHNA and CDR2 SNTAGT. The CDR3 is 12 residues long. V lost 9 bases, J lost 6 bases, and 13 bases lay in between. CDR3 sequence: CARAGGEDTQYF. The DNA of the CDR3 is TGTGCCAGGGCTGGGGGCGAGGATACGCAGTATTTT.